This section outlines one T cell receptor (beta chain) sequence together with its context. Its antigen is not identified. The sample originates from a study of vaccination and CD4 T cells after COVID-19. The Oncomine TCR Beta short-read assay generated sequence data from the DNA of cultured CD4+ T cells. TCRdb ran MiXCR on the PCR reads and lists one entry per CDR3 protein. The repertoire has over 10,000 distinct CDR3 sequences, 55% to 75% of them found once; the top ten carry about 13%. Treatment noted: roughly 10-day PBMC culture with coronavirus spike peptide pools or control peptides (ViraFEST assay). Deletions cut 6 bases from V and 2 bases from J, with 14 bases between. CDR1 is SNHLY and CDR2 is FYNNEI in the germline V gene. This CDR3 contains 15 residues.

The sequence was collected from a human donor who had recovered from COVID-19. The chain combines TRBV2 with TRBJ1-3; tentative D call: TRBD1 (6 bases). The specimen sequenced was CD4+ T cells from blood, cultured in vitro. CDR3: CASSRHGQTGNTIYF. CDR3 nucleotides: TGTGCCAGCAGCCGACACGGACAGACTGGAAACACCATATATTTT.